This T cell receptor beta chain derives from a study of T-cell reconstitution after alpha-beta-depleted transplantation in children. Regarding the study as a whole: A year post-transplant, T-cell counts and diversity derived mostly from newly produced T cells. Some patients' high day-60 TCRbeta diversity was attributed to recipient cells surviving conditioning. It was reported that alpha-beta T cells came from several hundred expanded graft clones (about two months after transplant).

CDR1 is MNHEY, CDR2 SMNVEV, per germline (reference sequence). V shed 8 bases, J shed 5 bases, and the junction held 10 bases outside the gene matches. The CDR3 is 14 residues long. Notes on this clonotype: Its antigen remains unknown.

For TCRbeta, the library was prepared with unique molecular identifiers. TCRdb re-called the PCR reads with MiXCR, one entry per CDR3 protein. The sample shows fewer than 500,000 distinct CDR3 sequences, approximately 41% of them seen only once. Specimen: PBMCs, collected before TCRalphabeta/CD19-depleted stem cell transplant. This rearrangement joins TRBV27 to TRBJ2-7; 9 nucleotides line up with TRBD1. The TCR sequence derives from a girl aged 2-15 years with aplastic anemia, due to receive a stem cell transplant. CDR3 in DNA: TGTGCCAGCCGCCTCCGGGACAGGGTTCACGAGCAGTACTTC. This translates into CASRLRDRVHEQYF.